A single T cell receptor beta chain is shown here with its context. Germline CDR1 and CDR2: SGHKS and YYEKEE (reference sequence). The CDR3 runs to 15 residues. J was trimmed by 10 bases and V by 5 bases; bases with no gene match: 12. Measured with immunoSEQ multiplex PCR; TCRdb has only the in-frame clones, and not every one. The repertoire holds 430,000 or so clones, approximately 90% seen once, with over 1.5% in the top ten. This record belongs to a study of blood T cell repertoires in COVID-19. Material for sequencing was PBMCs or T cells enriched from blood (not recorded which). The rearrangement uses TRBV5-5 and TRBJ1-6; 7 bases match TRBD1. This TCR came from a woman between 40 and 50 years old who had recovered from COVID-19. The chain's CDR3 is CASSRDGTEGSPLHF. The CDR3 nucleotides are TGTGCCAGCAGTCGGGACGGGACAGAGGGGTCACCCCTCCACTTT.